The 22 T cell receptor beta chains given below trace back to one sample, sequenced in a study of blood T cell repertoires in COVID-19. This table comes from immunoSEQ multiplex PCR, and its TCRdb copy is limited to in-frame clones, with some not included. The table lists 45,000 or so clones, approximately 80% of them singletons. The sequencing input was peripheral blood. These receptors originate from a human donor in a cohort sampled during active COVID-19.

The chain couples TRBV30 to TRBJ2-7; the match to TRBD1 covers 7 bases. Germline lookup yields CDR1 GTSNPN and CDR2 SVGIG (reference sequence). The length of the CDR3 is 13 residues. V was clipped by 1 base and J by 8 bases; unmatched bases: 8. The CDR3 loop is CAWSAGQALKQYF. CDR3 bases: TGTGCCTGGAGTGCTGGACAGGCCCTTAAGCAGTACTTC.

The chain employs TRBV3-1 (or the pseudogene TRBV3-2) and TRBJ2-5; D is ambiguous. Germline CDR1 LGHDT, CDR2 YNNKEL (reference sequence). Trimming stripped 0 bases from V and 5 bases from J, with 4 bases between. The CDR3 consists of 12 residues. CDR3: CASSQDAETQYF. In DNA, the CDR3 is TGTGCCAGCAGCCAAGATGCGGAGACCCAGTACTTC.

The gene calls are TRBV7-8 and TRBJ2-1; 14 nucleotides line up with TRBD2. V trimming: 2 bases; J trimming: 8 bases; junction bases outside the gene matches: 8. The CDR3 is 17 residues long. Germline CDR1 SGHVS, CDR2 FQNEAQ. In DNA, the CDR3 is TGTGCCAGCAGCTTAAGGGGGACTAGCGGGAGCCTCGATGAGCAGTTCTTC. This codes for CASSLRGTSGSLDEQFF.

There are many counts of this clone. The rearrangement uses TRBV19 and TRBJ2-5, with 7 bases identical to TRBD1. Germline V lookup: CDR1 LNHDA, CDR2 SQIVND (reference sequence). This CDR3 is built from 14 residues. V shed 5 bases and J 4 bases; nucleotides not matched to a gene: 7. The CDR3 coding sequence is TGTGCCAGTAGTTGGGGGACAGAGGTAGAGACCCAGTACTTC. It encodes CASSWGTEVETQYF.

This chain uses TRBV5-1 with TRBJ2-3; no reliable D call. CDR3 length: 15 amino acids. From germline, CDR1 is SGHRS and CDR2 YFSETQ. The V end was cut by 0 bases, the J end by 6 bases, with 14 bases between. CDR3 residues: CASSLERGSLDTQYF. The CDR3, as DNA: TGCGCCAGCAGCTTGGAAAGAGGTTCGTTGGATACGCAGTATTTT.

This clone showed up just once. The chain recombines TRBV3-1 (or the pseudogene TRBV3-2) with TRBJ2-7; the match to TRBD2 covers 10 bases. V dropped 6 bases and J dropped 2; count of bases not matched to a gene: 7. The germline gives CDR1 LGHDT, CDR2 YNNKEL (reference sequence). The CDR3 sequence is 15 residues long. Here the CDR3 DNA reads TGTGCCAGCAGACCAAATAGCGGGGGGCCCTACGAGCAGTACTTC. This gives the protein CASRPNSGGPYEQYF.

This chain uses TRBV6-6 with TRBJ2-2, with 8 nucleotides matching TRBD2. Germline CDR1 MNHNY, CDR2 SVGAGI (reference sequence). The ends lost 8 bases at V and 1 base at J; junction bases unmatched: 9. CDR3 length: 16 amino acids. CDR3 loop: CASSNTGTRNTGELFF. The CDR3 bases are TGTGCCAGCTCCAACACCGGGACTAGGAACACCGGGGAGCTGTTTTTT.

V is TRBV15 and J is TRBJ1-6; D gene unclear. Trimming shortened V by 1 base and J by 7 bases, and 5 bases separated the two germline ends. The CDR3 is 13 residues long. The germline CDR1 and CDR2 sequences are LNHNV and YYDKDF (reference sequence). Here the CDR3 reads CATSRGRNSPLHF. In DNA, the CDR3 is TGTGCCACCAGCAGAGGTCGGAATTCACCCCTCCACTTT.

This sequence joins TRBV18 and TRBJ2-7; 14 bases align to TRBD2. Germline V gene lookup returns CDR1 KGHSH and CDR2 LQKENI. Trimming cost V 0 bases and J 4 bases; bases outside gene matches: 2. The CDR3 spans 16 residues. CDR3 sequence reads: CASSPPGTSGSYEQYF. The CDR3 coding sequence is TGTGCCAGCTCACCACCGGGGACTAGCGGGAGTTACGAGCAGTACTTC.

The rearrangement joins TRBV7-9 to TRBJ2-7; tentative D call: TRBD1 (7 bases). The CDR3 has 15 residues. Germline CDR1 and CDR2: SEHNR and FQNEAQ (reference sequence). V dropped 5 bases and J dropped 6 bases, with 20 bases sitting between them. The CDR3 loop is CASSIRGEGGGEQYF. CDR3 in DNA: TGTGCCAGCAGCATAAGGGGGGAAGGGGGCGGCGAGCAGTACTTC.

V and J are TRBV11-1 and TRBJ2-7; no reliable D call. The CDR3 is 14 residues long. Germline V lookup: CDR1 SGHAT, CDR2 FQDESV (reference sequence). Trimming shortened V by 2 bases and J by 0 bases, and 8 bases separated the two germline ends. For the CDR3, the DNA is TGTGCCAGCAGCTTATTACGGTCCTCCTACGAGCAGTACTTC. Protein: CASSLLRSSYEQYF.

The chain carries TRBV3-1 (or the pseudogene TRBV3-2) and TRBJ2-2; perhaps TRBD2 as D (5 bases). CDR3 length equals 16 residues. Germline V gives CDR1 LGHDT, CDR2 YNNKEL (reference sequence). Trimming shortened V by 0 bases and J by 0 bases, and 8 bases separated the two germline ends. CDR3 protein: CASSQDLGANTGELFF. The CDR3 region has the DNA TGTGCCAGCAGCCAAGATTTGGGAGCGAACACCGGGGAGCTGTTTTTT.

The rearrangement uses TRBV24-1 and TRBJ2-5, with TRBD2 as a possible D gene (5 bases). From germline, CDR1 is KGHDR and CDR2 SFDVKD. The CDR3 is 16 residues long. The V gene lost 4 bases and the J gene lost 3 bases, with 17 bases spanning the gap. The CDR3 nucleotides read TGTGCCACCAGTGAATCCGTCTATAACGGGGAAGAGACCCAGTACTTC. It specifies CATSESVYNGEETQYF.

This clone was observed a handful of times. This CDR3 is CASSEDLAAQETQYF. The CDR3 bases are TGCGCCAGCAGTGAGGATCTAGCGGCGCAAGAGACCCAGTACTTC. The chain recombines TRBV10-1 with TRBJ2-5; 7 bases agree with TRBD2. Germline assignment: CDR1 WNHNN and CDR2 SYGVQD (reference sequence). This CDR3 is 15 amino acids long. Unmatched junction bases numbered 5, after V lost 2 bases and J lost 2 bases.

As DNA, the CDR3 is TGCGCCAGCAGCTTGGAAGGGGCGACGGATGAAAAACTGTTTTTT. This translates into CASSLEGATDEKLFF. This chain links TRBV5-1 with TRBJ1-4, with a tentative D call TRBD1 (5 bases). V was pared by 0 bases and J by 6 bases, with 12 bases between. Germline V gives CDR1 SGHRS, CDR2 YFSETQ. The CDR3 is 15 amino acids.

CDR3 residues: CASSQELLLAGGPDEQFF. CDR3 DNA sequence: TGCGCCAGCAGCCAAGAGCTACTGCTAGCGGGAGGGCCCGATGAGCAGTTCTTC. The V gene is TRBV4-1, the J gene TRBJ2-1, with 12 positions matching TRBD2. Looked up from germline, CDR1 is MGHRA and CDR2 is YSYEKL. The V gene end was trimmed by 0 bases and the J gene end by 8 bases; junction bases not matched to a gene: 11. The CDR3 spans 18 residues.

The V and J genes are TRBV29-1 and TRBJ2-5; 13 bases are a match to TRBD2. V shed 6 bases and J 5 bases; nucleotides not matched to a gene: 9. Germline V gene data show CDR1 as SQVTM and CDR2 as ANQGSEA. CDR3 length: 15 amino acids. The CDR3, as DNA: TGCAGCGTAACCTTCGGACTAGCGGGAGACGAGACCCAGTACTTC. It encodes CSVTFGLAGDETQYF.

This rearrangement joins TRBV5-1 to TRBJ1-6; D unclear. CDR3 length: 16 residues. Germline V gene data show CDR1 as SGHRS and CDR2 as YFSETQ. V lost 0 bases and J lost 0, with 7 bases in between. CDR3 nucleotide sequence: TGCGCCAGCAGCTTGGACGGTAGCTCCTATAATTCACCCCTCCACTTT. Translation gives CASSLDGSSYNSPLHF.

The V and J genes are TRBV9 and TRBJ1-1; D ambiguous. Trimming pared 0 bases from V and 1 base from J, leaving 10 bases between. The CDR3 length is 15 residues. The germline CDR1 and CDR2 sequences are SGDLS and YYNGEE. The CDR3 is CASSVGRMRNTEAFF. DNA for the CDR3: TGTGCCAGCAGCGTAGGTCGAATGAGGAACACTGAAGCTTTCTTT.

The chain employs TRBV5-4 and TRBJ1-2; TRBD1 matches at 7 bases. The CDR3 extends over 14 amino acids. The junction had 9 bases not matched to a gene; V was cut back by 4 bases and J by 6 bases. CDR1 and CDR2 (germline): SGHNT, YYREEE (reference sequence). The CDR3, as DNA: TGTGCCAGCAGCGCCGGAGGGGGCGCCGATGGCTACACCTTC. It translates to CASSAGGGADGYTF.

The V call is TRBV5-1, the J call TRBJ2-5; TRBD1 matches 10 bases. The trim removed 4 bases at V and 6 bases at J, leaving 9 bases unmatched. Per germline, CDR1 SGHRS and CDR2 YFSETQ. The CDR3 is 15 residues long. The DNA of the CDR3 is TGCGCCAGCAGCGAAGGGACAGGGGAGGGAAAGACCCAGTACTTC. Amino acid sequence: CASSEGTGEGKTQYF.

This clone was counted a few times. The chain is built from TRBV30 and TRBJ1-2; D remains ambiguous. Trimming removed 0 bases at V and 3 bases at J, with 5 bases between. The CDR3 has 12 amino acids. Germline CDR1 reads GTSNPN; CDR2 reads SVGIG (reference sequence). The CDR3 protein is CAWSVSDYGYTF. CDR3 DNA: TGTGCCTGGAGTGTTTCGGACTATGGCTACACCTTC.